This note documents a single T cell receptor beta chain sequence. Antigen specificity is unknown. The sample is drawn from a study of Ad26.COV2.S vaccination and SARS-CoV-2 variants. In the study overall: Doses of Ad26.COV2.S were injected into muscle once or twice, 56 days apart. Study-level results: It was vaccine recipients, not placebo recipients, who had the higher spike-specific TCR breadth.

Treatment given: roughly 18 received Ad26.COV2.S at low or high dose, single or two shots; about 5 received placebo; per-sample allocation not given. Collection of the samples took place on day 63 after the first injection of vaccine or placebo. In the vaccine, an Ad26 vector expressed the SARS-CoV-2 spike of the Wuhan strain. The data were produced by immunoSEQ multiplex PCR, yet TCRdb's version contains in-frame clones alone and is incomplete. The repertoire consists of around 310,000 clones, with almost 90% occurring once and the leading ten covering roughly 6%. V was pared by 4 bases and J by 3 bases, with 6 bases of the junction left unmatched. The CDR3 length is 15 residues. Germline values: CDR1 SEHNR, CDR2 FQNEAQ (reference sequence).

Sequenced material: peripheral blood, taken in a trial of Ad26.COV2.S vaccine versus placebo. The receptor's source is a person between 18 and 65 years old who received the Ad26.COV2.S COVID-19 vaccine or a placebo. The chain carries TRBV7-9 and TRBJ1-1, with 9 bases aligning to TRBD1. The CDR3 protein is CASSSRTGEDTEAFF. The CDR3 DNA sequence: TGTGCCAGCAGCTCCCGGACAGGGGAGGACACTGAAGCTTTCTTT.